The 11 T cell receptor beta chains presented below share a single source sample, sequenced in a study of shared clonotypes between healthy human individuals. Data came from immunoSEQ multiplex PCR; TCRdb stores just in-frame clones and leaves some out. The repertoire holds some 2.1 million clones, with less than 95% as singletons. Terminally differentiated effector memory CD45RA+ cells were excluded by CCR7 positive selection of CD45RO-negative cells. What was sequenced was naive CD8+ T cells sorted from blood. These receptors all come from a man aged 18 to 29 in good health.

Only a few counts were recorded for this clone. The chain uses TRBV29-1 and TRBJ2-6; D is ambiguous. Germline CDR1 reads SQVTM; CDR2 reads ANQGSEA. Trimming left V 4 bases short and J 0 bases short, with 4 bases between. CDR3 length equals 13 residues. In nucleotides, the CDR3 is TGCAGCGTTGGCGTCTCTGGGGCCAACGTCCTGACTTTC. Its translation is CSVGVSGANVLTF.

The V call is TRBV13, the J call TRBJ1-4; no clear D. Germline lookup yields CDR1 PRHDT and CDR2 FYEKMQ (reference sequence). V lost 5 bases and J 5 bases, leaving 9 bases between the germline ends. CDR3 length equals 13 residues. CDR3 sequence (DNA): TGTGCCAGCAGCCCGGGCCCCAATGAAAAACTGTTTTTT. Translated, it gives CASSPGPNEKLFF.

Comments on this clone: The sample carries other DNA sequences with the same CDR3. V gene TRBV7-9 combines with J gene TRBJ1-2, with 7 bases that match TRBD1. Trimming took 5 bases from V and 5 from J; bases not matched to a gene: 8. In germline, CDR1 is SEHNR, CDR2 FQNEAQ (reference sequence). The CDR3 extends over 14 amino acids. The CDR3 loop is CASSPGTDSYGYTF. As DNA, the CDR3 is TGTGCCAGCAGCCCGGGGACAGACTCATATGGCTACACCTTC.

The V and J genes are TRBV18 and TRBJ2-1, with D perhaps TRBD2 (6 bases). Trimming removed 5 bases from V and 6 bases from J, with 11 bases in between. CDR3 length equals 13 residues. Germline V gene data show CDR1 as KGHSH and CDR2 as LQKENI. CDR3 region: CASSSTSLNEQFF. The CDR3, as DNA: TGTGCCAGCTCATCCACTAGCCTCAATGAGCAGTTCTTC.

The CDR3 sequence is CASSLMTGVPQETQYF. The CDR3 region has the DNA TGTGCCAGCAGCTTAATGACAGGGGTCCCCCAAGAGACCCAGTACTTC. The chain combines TRBV11-1 with TRBJ2-5; 8 positions agree with TRBD1. Per germline, CDR1 SGHAT and CDR2 FQDESV (reference sequence). With 2 bases clipped from V and 1 base from J, the junction kept 6 bases outside the gene matches. This CDR3 contains 16 residues. Combining the CDR3 with reference TRBV11-1 and TRBJ2-5 gives the whole variable domain EAEVAQSPRYKITEKSQAVAFWCDPISGHATLYWYRQILGQGPELLVQFQDESVVDDSQLPKDRFSAERLKGVDSTLKIQPAELGDSAMYLCASSLMTGVPQETQYFGPGTRLLVL.

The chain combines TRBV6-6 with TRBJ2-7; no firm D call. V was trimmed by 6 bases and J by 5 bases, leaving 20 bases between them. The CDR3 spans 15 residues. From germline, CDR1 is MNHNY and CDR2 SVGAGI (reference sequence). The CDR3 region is CASSPFLLPGHEQYF. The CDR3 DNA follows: TGTGCCAGCAGCCCTTTCTTACTCCCCGGGCACGAGCAGTACTTC.

The CDR3 here is CASSGALAGRHTDTQYF. Written as DNA, the CDR3 is TGTGCCAGCAGCGGAGCGCTAGCGGGACGCCACACAGATACGCAGTATTTT. The chain links TRBV7-9 to TRBJ2-3, with 9 bases matching TRBD2. Trimming removed 5 bases from V and 2 bases from J; junction bases left unmatched: 11. Per germline, CDR1 SEHNR and CDR2 FQNEAQ (reference sequence). The CDR3 loop spans 17 amino acids.

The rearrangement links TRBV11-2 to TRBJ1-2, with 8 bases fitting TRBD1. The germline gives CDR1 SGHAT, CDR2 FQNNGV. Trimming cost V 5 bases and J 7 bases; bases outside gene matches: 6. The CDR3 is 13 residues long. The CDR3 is CASSNGQGLGYTF. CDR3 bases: TGTGCCAGCAGCAATGGACAGGGTCTTGGCTACACCTTC.

CDR3 sequence reads: CASSLRQSNEQFF. The CDR3, as DNA: TGTGCCAGCAGTTTACGGCAGAGCAATGAGCAGTTCTTC. This chain uses TRBV27 with TRBJ2-1, with D unclear. This CDR3 is 13 amino acids long. The V end lost 2 bases, the J end lost 6 bases, and 8 bases lay between the germline ends. Germline-derived CDR1 and CDR2 are MNHEY and SMNVEV (reference sequence).

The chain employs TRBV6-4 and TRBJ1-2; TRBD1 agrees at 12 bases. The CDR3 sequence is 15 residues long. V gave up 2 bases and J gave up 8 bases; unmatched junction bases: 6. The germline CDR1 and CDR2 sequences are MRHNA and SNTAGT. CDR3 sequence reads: CASSDGTGGLEGYTF. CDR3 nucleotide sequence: TGTGCCAGCAGTGACGGGACAGGGGGCCTTGAGGGCTACACCTTC.

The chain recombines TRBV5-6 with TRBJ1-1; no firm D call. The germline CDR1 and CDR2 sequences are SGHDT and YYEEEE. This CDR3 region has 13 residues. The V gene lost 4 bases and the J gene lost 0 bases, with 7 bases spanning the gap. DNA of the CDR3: TGTGCCAGCAGCGAGACACTGAACACTGAAGCTTTCTTT. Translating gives CASSETLNTEAFF.